This TCR beta chain was observed in a study of early T cells in non-severe SARS-CoV-2 infection. About the research overall: Sequencing of unsorted whole blood was done on bulk RNA, leaving chains unpaired.

This clonotype was counted only a few times. The antigen is not known. Molecules of cDNA were individually given unique molecular identifiers that were attached to them. TCRdb re-called the 5' RACE reads through MiXCR, storing one row per CDR3 protein. This table has 57,000 or so distinct CDR3 sequences, roughly 12% appearing once. The CDR3 spans 11 residues. Germline CDR1 is SGHTA and CDR2 is FQGNSA. V was shortened by 8 bases and J by 7 bases, with 8 bases between the two germline ends. Whole-study findings and limits: Database matching using VDJdb favored anti-spike CD8 responses, with private and CD4 specificities left missing.

The source is an adult who was a healthcare worker with PCR-confirmed SARS-CoV-2 infection or an uninfected control (not recorded which). Sequenced sample: whole blood. The V gene is TRBV7-2, the J gene TRBJ2-2; D unclear. The CDR3 nucleotides read TGTGCCAGCCAGCTATTCGGGGAGCTGTTTTTT. As protein: CASQLFGELFF.